This T cell receptor (beta chain) was documented in a study of cytomegalovirus exposure and HLA in healthy donors. Here immunoSEQ multiplex PCR was the method, and the copy in TCRdb shows in-frame clones only, minus some. The sample gives fewer than 400,000 clones, about nine tenths of which show up once; around 0.8% is in the top ten. The V and J ends lost 6 bases and 7 bases, in that order; junction bases with no gene match: 7. The CDR3 loop spans 14 amino acids. Germline V CDR1 and CDR2: SQVTM, ANQGSEA. Study-wide results and limits: Cytomegalovirus-associated status was assigned to 150 to 200 TCR beta chains.

About this clone: Antigen: not known.

This sequence joins TRBV29-1 and TRBJ2-1; 12 bases map to TRBD1. Sequencing was done on a sample of PBMCs. This TCR was recovered from a woman under 30 in good health and CMV-seronegative. The CDR3 nucleotides read TGCAGCGTCCCCCGGGACAGGGGGCTAAATGAGCAGTTCTTC. Protein sequence: CSVPRDRGLNEQFF.